Listed below are T cell receptor beta chains from one sample, sequenced in a study of CD8+CD57+ T cells in acquired aplastic anemia. TCRdb passed the reads through MiXCR, listing each CDR3 protein once. The sample records 15,000 to 20,000 distinct CDR3 sequences, around two fifths being singletons. The sample was CD8+CD57+ T cells sorted from PBMCs. Every receptor here comes from a human donor with aplastic anemia. Each CDR3 is given with its conserved first and last residue. A D gene is named only where the DNA matches it firmly. The listing skips clone size in some rows; elsewhere it reads once, few, many or a size class.

TRBD1	TRBV24-1	TRBJ2-5	-	CATSDLGRGSETQYF	TGTGCCACCAGTGATTTGGGCAGGGGGTCGGAGACCCAGTACTTC
-	TRBV7-9	TRBJ2-7	-	CASSLGNREQYF	TGTGCTAGCAGCCTCGGAAATCGCGAGCAGTACTTC
TRBD1	TRBV20-1	TRBJ2-7	many	CSARGTGSYEQYF	TGCAGTGCTAGAGGGACAGGTTCCTACGAGCAGTACTTC
-	TRBV25-1	TRBJ1-6	-	CASSEGRRGPNSPLHF	TGTGCCAGCAGTGAAGGAAGGCGCGGGCCTAATTCACCCCTCCACTTT
TRBD2	TRBV5-6	TRBJ2-1	-	CASSLGLAGVGEQFF	TGTGCCAGCAGCTTGGGACTAGCGGGAGTGGGTGAGCAGTTCTTC
-	TRBV30	TRBJ1-1	few	CAWRRLGGTEAFF	TGTGCCTGGAGACGACTGGGGGGCACTGAAGCTTTCTTT
-	TRBV7-7	TRBJ2-1	-	CASSLADYSNEQFF	TGTGCTAGCAGCTTAGCAGACTACTCCAATGAGCAGTTCTTC
-	TRBV15	TRBJ1-3	-	CATSSFQGSSGNTIYF	TGTGCCACCAGCAGCTTTCAGGGGAGCTCTGGAAACACCATATATTTT
-	TRBV7-9	TRBJ2-3	-	CASSAGTTDTQYF	TGTGCCAGCAGCGCCGGGACCACAGATACGCAGTATTTT
TRBD2	TRBV7-2	TRBJ2-5	few	CASSRHDREGLETQYF	TGTGCCAGCAGCCGCCACGATCGGGAGGGCCTTGAGACCCAGTACTTC
-	TRBV7-6	TRBJ2-7	few	CASSSRIYEQYF	TGTGCCAGCAGCTCGAGAATCTACGAGCAGTACTTC
-	TRBV4-1	TRBJ2-2	-	CASSQVKGAAGELFF	TGCGCCAGCAGCCAAGTAAAAGGGGCAGCCGGGGAGCTGTTTTTT
-	TRBV6-1	TRBJ1-5	many	CASHGGTAQPQHF	TGTGCCAGCCACGGGGGGACCGCTCAGCCCCAGCATTTT
-	TRBV6-2/TRBV6-3	TRBJ1-3	many	CASRGGTASVLGNTIYF	TGTGCCAGCAGGGGCGGGACGGCCAGCGTCTTAGGAAACACCATATATTTT
TRBD1	TRBV6-1	TRBJ1-6	many	CASSERWDRGYNSPLHF	TGTGCCAGCAGTGAACGGTGGGACAGGGGTTATAATTCACCCCTCCACTTT
TRBD2	TRBV5-4	TRBJ2-3	many	CASSLVAGGSTDTQYF	TGTGCCAGCAGCTTGGTAGCGGGGGGGAGCACAGATACGCAGTATTTT
TRBD2	TRBV11-3	TRBJ2-7	-	CASSPSTSGIREQYF	TGTGCCAGCAGCCCCTCGACTAGCGGGATCAGGGAGCAGTACTTC
-	TRBV5-8	TRBJ1-1	once	CASSLEGRGDRAFF	TGTGCCAGCAGCTTGGAGGGACGAGGGGATCGAGCTTTCTTT
TRBD2	TRBV20-1	TRBJ2-5	-	CSARDGAGDTQGAQYF	TGCAGTGCTAGAGATGGAGCGGGGGACACCCAAGGGGCCCAGTACTTC
-	TRBV11-3	TRBJ2-5	-	CASSLGQETQYF	TGTGCCAGCAGCTTAGGGCAAGAGACCCAGTACTTC
-	TRBV7-2	TRBJ2-1	many	CASSSRDYNEQFF	TGTGCCAGCAGCAGCAGGGACTACAATGAGCAGTTCTTC
-	TRBV24-1	TRBJ2-5	-	CATSDPRQEQETQYF	TGTGCCACCAGTGATCCAAGACAGGAACAAGAGACCCAGTACTTC
-	TRBV29-1	TRBJ1-4	-	CSVEAPAGDGKLFF	TGCAGCGTTGAGGCCCCTGCAGGGGACGGAAAACTGTTTTTT
-	TRBV12-3/TRBV12-4	TRBJ2-1	few	CASSHQQGWHRNEQFF	TGTGCCAGCAGTCATCAACAGGGATGGCACAGGAATGAGCAGTTCTTC
TRBD1	TRBV20-1	TRBJ1-6	-	CSASPPDRGDNSPLHF	TGCAGTGCCTCGCCTCCGGACAGGGGCGATAATTCACCCCTCCACTTT
-	TRBV7-9	TRBJ2-1	few	CASSFKPGILFF	TGTGCCAGCAGCTTTAAGCCAGGGATTCTGTTCTTC
-	TRBV19	TRBJ2-7	few	CASSIRMVGEQYF	TGTGCCAGTAGTATACGGATGGTCGGCGAGCAGTACTTC
TRBD2	TRBV5-1	TRBJ2-4	-	CASSFSGGARSKNIQYF	TGCGCCAGCAGCTTTAGCGGGGGGGCCCGATCCAAAAACATTCAGTACTTC
-	TRBV2	TRBJ1-5	-	CASSVAGTGQPQHF	TGTGCCAGCAGTGTAGCAGGGACGGGGCAGCCCCAGCATTTT
-	TRBV7-2	TRBJ2-7	few	CASTRMQGSYEQYF	TGTGCCAGCACCCGAATGCAGGGGTCCTACGAGCAGTACTTC
TRBD1	TRBV7-4	TRBJ2-1	-	CASSLAGTGVEQFF	TGTGCCAGCAGCTTAGCCGGGACAGGGGTTGAGCAGTTCTTC
TRBD2	TRBV12-3/TRBV12-4	TRBJ2-3	few	CASSLLAGYSDTQYF	TGTGCCAGCAGTTTGCTAGCGGGATACTCAGATACGCAGTATTTT
TRBD1	TRBV7-8	TRBJ2-7	-	CASSPGTGFGYEQYF	TGTGCCAGCAGCCCCGGGACAGGGTTCGGCTACGAGCAGTACTTC
-	TRBV19	TRBJ1-6	many	CASRIGGVPSPLHF	TGTGCCAGTAGAATAGGGGGTGTACCCTCACCCCTCCACTTT
-	TRBV4-1	TRBJ2-2	few	CASSQDPGGTGELFF	TGCGCCAGCAGCCAAGATCCTGGGGGCACCGGGGAGCTGTTTTTT
-	TRBV4-3	TRBJ1-2	-	CASSQDRGYLYGYTF	TGCGCCAGCAGCCAAGACCGGGGCTACCTCTATGGCTACACCTTC
-	TRBV7-2	TRBJ2-1	few	CASSWVTEQFF	TGTGCCAGCAGTTGGGTTACTGAGCAGTTCTTC
-	TRBV11-2	TRBJ2-1	-	CASSLESWREQFF	TGTGCCAGCAGCTTAGAGTCTTGGCGGGAGCAGTTCTTC
TRBD1	TRBV20-1	TRBJ2-5	once	CSARDRAQETQYF	TGCAGCGCCAGGGACAGAGCGCAAGAGACCCAGTACTTC
-	TRBV29-1	TRBJ1-1	few	CSVERGGWTEAFF	TGCAGCGTTGAAAGGGGGGGCTGGACTGAAGCTTTCTTT
TRBD1	TRBV7-2	TRBJ2-1	few	CASSSSTGTGRYNEQFF	TGTGCCAGCAGCTCCTCGACCGGGACAGGACGTTACAATGAGCAGTTCTTC
TRBD1	TRBV29-1	TRBJ2-7	-	CSVPQGDYEQYF	TGCAGCGTCCCACAGGGGGACTACGAGCAGTACTTC
-	TRBV5-4	TRBJ1-4	few	CASSVKQGNEKLFF	TGTGCCAGCAGCGTGAAACAGGGAAATGAAAAACTGTTTTTT
-	TRBV2	TRBJ2-3	-	CASNPGFTDTQYF	TGTGCCAGCAATCCGGGGTTCACAGATACGCAGTATTTT
-	TRBV7-6	TRBJ1-6	few	CASSTDSSYNSPLHF	TGTGCCAGCAGCACGGACAGCTCCTATAATTCACCCCTCCACTTT
-	TRBV7-6	TRBJ1-2	-	CASSLSDTDNYGYTF	TGTGCCAGCAGCTTAAGTGACACGGATAACTATGGCTACACCTTC
TRBD1	TRBV5-4	TRBJ2-3	few	CASSSDRGPTDTQYF	TGTGCCAGCAGCTCGGACAGGGGCCCCACAGATACGCAGTATTTT
-	TRBV7-7	TRBJ2-1	many	CASSLDVTTNEQFF	TGTGCTAGCAGCTTAGACGTGACGACCAATGAGCAGTTCTTC
-	TRBV27	TRBJ2-3	many	CASSLSAGTVLTDTQYF	TGTGCCAGCAGTTTATCCGCCGGTACGGTCCTCACAGATACGCAGTATTTT
TRBD1	TRBV7-6	TRBJ1-2	many	CASSPEETGGGGYTF	TGTGCCAGCAGCCCCGAGGAGACAGGGGGGGGTGGCTACACCTTC
-	TRBV19	TRBJ1-2	-	CASSIGQGRNHNYGYTF	TGTGCCAGTAGTATCGGTCAGGGAAGGAATCATAACTATGGCTACACCTTC
TRBD2	TRBV15	TRBJ2-1	once	CATSSAGGRVNEQFF	TGTGCCACCAGCAGCGCCGGCGGGAGGGTCAATGAGCAGTTCTTC
TRBD1	TRBV11-1	TRBJ2-7	-	CASSLRRQGISYEQYF	TGTGCCAGCAGCTTAAGGAGACAGGGAATTAGCTACGAGCAGTACTTC
TRBD2	TRBV19	TRBJ2-3	many	CASSPLAGFSTDTQYF	TGTGCCAGTAGTCCCCTAGCGGGCTTTTCCACAGATACGCAGTATTTT
TRBD1	TRBV6-1	TRBJ2-7	-	CASSEDGTGGYEQYF	TGTGCCAGCAGTGAAGATGGGACAGGGGGCTACGAGCAGTACTTC
-	TRBV7-9	TRBJ2-7	-	CTSSPSGSMAYEQYF	TGTACCAGCAGTCCCTCGGGGTCGATGGCCTACGAGCAGTACTTC
-	TRBV20-1	TRBJ2-5	-	CSATPGTEETQYF	TGCAGTGCCACCCCCGGGACCGAAGAGACCCAGTACTTC
TRBD1	TRBV2	TRBJ2-5	few	CASRDRDRETQYF	TGTGCCAGCAGGGACAGGGATAGGGAGACCCAGTACTTC
-	TRBV5-1	TRBJ1-2	few	CASSLAPGGVNGYTF	TGCGCCAGCAGCTTGGCCCCGGGGGGGGTGAATGGCTACACCTTC